These 15 T cell receptor beta chains were sequenced from one sample in a study of blood T cell repertoires in COVID-19. Some clones are missing from TCRdb's copy, which holds only in-frame ones; the method was immunoSEQ multiplex PCR. Among around 210,000 clones, 65% to 90% were seen once, and the ten largest hold roughly 4.6%. The sample was peripheral blood. The receptor source for this set is a man aged 45-65 years with COVID-19, enrolled during active disease.

The chain combines TRBV6-5 with TRBJ1-2; the match to TRBD1 covers 7 bases. Germline V gene lookup returns CDR1 MNHEY and CDR2 SVGAGI. V trimming: 5 bases; J trimming: 8 bases; junction bases outside the gene matches: 11. The length of the CDR3 is 14 residues. CDR3 region: CASSTRQGSYGYTF. DNA of the CDR3: TGTGCCAGCAGTACGAGACAGGGATCTTACGGCTACACCTTC.

V and J are TRBV28 and TRBJ1-6, with a possible D match to TRBD1 (6 bases). The CDR3 is 13 residues long. V was cut by 5 bases and J by 9 bases, with 11 bases left in between. Germline loops: CDR1 MDHEN, CDR2 SYDVKM. Here the CDR3 DNA reads TGTGCCAGCAGTCCCCGGACAGTTTCACCCCTCCACTTT. This codes for CASSPRTVSPLHF.

The J gene is TRBJ2-5, the V gene TRBV6-5, with 12 bases that match TRBD2. Unmatched junction bases numbered 5, after V lost 6 bases and J lost 3 bases. CDR1 and CDR2 from the germline V gene are MNHEY and SVGAGI. This CDR3 has 15 residues. In DNA form, the CDR3 reads TGTGCCAGCAGCCTAGCGGGGGGGAAGGAAGAGACCCAGTACTTC. This encodes CASSLAGGKEETQYF.

The chain employs TRBV5-4 and TRBJ2-5; the D gene is possibly TRBD1 (6 bases). This CDR3 comprises 13 residues. Deletions cut 4 bases from V and 0 bases from J, with 7 bases between. Germline V gene lookup returns CDR1 SGHNT and CDR2 YYREEE (reference sequence). The CDR3 is CASSRTDQETQYF. CDR3 nucleotides: TGTGCCAGCAGCAGGACAGACCAAGAGACCCAGTACTTC.

Written as DNA, the CDR3 is TGTGCCATCAGTTGGACAGGGGCGAACACTGAAGCTTTCTTT. Amino acid sequence: CAISWTGANTEAFF. This chain connects TRBV10-3 to TRBJ1-1; 9 bases map to TRBD1. Looked up from germline, CDR1 is ENHRY and CDR2 is SYGVKD. V shed 5 bases, J shed 1 base, and the junction held 2 bases outside the gene matches. The CDR3 runs to 14 residues.

This clone was recorded a few times. This chain connects TRBV12-3 or TRBV12-4 to TRBJ2-7, with a tentative D call TRBD1 (6 bases). This CDR3 contains 13 residues. Trimming removed 6 bases from V and 0 bases from J, with 9 bases in between. The CDR3 DNA reads as TGTGCCAGCAGAAACAGGGACTCCTACGAGCAGTACTTC. This sequence encodes CASRNRDSYEQYF.

This clone was detected only once. V is TRBV27 and J is TRBJ2-2; a weak D match, TRBD1 (5 bases). Germline V lookup: CDR1 MNHEY, CDR2 SMNVEV (reference sequence). This CDR3 is 15 amino acids long. Trimming took off 2 bases at V and 1 base at J, with 8 bases between the two ends. The CDR3 spells CASSLQGWNTGELFF. Here the CDR3 DNA reads TGTGCCAGCAGTTTACAGGGCTGGAACACCGGGGAGCTGTTTTTT.

This chain joins TRBV7-2 and TRBJ2-2; maybe TRBD1 (5 bases). The CDR3 sequence is 14 residues long. V lost 5 bases and J 8 bases, leaving 15 bases between the germline ends. The germline gives CDR1 SGHTA, CDR2 FQGNSA. The CDR3 sequence is CASSPRVAVGELFF. CDR3 bases: TGTGCCAGCAGCCCCAGGGTAGCCGTAGGGGAGCTGTTTTTT.

This rearrangement joins TRBV19 to TRBJ2-1; TRBD2 aligns across 12 bases. The V gene's germline CDR1 is LNHDA and CDR2 SQIVND (reference sequence). The CDR3 sequence is 20 residues long. The V segment lost 1 base and the J segment 4 bases; nucleotides outside the gene matches: 14. The CDR3 nucleotides read TGTGCCAGTAGTATAGCGGCTAGCGGGGGGGCCAAGGGGATATACAATGAGCAGTTCTTC. This codes for CASSIAASGGAKGIYNEQFF.

The chain couples TRBV7-8 to TRBJ2-1; 10 nucleotides match TRBD1. The CDR3 loop spans 16 amino acids. CDR1 and CDR2 (germline): SGHVS, FQNEAQ. Trimming cost V 3 bases and J 7 bases; bases outside gene matches: 9. The CDR3 sequence is CASSLGGTGVGNEQFF. CDR3 coding DNA: TGTGCCAGCAGCTTGGGGGGGACAGGGGTTGGTAATGAGCAGTTCTTC.

V and J are TRBV10-3 and TRBJ2-3; 12 bases map to TRBD2. The CDR3 is made up of 16 amino acids. CDR1 is ENHRY and CDR2 is SYGVKD in the germline V gene. Trimming took 6 bases from V and 0 from J; bases not matched to a gene: 4. The CDR3 nucleotides read TGTGCCATCAGCCGACTAGCGGGGGCTAGCACAGATACGCAGTATTTT. This sequence encodes CAISRLAGASTDTQYF.

The J gene is TRBJ1-5, the V gene TRBV30; tentatively, D is TRBD1 (6 bases). V shed 3 bases and J shed 0 bases, with 12 bases lying between them. Germline assignment: CDR1 GTSNPN and CDR2 SVGIG (reference sequence). The CDR3 covers 15 residues. The CDR3 region is CAWSRTDDSNQPQHF. Here the CDR3 DNA reads TGTGCCTGGAGCCGGACAGATGATAGCAATCAGCCCCAGCATTTT.

The genes are TRBV10-3 and TRBJ1-3; D ambiguous. In germline, CDR1 is ENHRY, CDR2 SYGVKD. The CDR3 runs 16 residues. Trimming cost V 10 bases and J 0 bases, with 19 bases left between them. DNA of the CDR3: TGTGCCACCAGCCCCTATCGGGATGGCTCTGGAAACACCATATATTTT. Translated: CATSPYRDGSGNTIYF.

The CDR3: CASSSGLARKTQYF. In DNA form, the CDR3 reads TGTGCCAGCAGCTCCGGACTAGCGAGAAAGACCCAGTACTTC. The J gene is TRBJ2-5, the V gene TRBV7-9; the match to TRBD2 covers 9 bases. J lost 6 bases, V lost 4 bases, and 6 bases had no gene match. The V gene's germline CDR1 is SEHNR and CDR2 FQNEAQ (reference sequence). The CDR3 extends over 14 amino acids.

The chain couples TRBV2 to TRBJ1-3; tentative D call: TRBD1 (6 bases). The CDR3 runs to 15 residues. Trimming removed 7 bases at V and 0 bases at J, with 13 bases between. Germline-derived CDR1 and CDR2 are SNHLY and FYNNEI. For the CDR3, the DNA is TGTGCCAGCACTCCGAAGGGGGTCTCTGGAAACACCATATATTTT. Translated: CASTPKGVSGNTIYF.